These 11 T cell receptor beta chains share one sample of origin, sequenced in a study of tumor-infiltrating lymphocytes in primary liver carcinoma. Germline DNA was extracted alongside blood RNA, which was obtained from unsorted whole blood. With a constant-region primer, TCR beta cDNA was made from 450 to 500 ng of total RNA. Slightly modified ARM-PCR served as the procedure for the TCR beta libraries. These libraries came from three rounds of nested multiplex PCR. Each of the first two PCR rounds ran approximately 10 cycles with TRBV1-TRBV30 forward and C-beta reverse primers. TCRdb used MiXCR to reprocess the multiplex PCR reads, holding one entry per CDR3 protein. The sample lists about 320,000 distinct CDR3 sequences, more than 55% occurring once. The sample comprised peripheral blood. All receptors derive from a man aged 35 to 55 with primary liver carcinoma and hepatitis B virus infection.

About this clonotype itself: This sequence may be a read error, since a much larger clone differs from it by one base. The chain is built from TRBV6-2 or TRBV6-3 and TRBJ2-1; 10 bases are shared with TRBD2. This CDR3 region has 16 residues. The germline CDR1 and CDR2 sequences are MNHEY and SVGEGT. The CDR3 loop reads CTSIAAGGPNGNEQFF. CDR3 in DNA: TGTACCAGCATCGCAGCGGGAGGGCCTAACGGGAATGAGCAGTTCTTC.

With regard to this clonotype: The germline gene is not matched at one end of the junction; a read error may be the cause. The J gene is TRBJ2-7, the V gene TRBV12-3 or TRBV12-4; 7 bases match TRBD1. The CDR3 is made up of 14 amino acids. The CDR3 is CAIRKGQQAYEQYF. In DNA, the CDR3 is TGTGCCATCCGCAAGGGACAGCAGGCCTACGAACAGTACTTC.

This clonotype was observed a single time. The chain uses TRBV12-3 or TRBV12-4 and TRBJ2-3, with D possibly matching TRBD2 (6 bases). With 6 bases removed from V and 0 bases from J, the gap between germline ends came to 22 bases. This CDR3 has 18 amino acids. The CDR3 region is CASSPPLARGRSTDTQYF. The CDR3 nucleotides are TGTGCCAGCAGCCCCCCCCTAGCGAGAGGTAGAAGCACAGATACGCAGTATTTT.

This clonotype was detected ten times or more. This sequence joins TRBV6-1 and TRBJ1-1; TRBD1 agrees at 7 bases. The CDR3 length is 15 residues. Germline V gene data show CDR1 as MNHNS and CDR2 as SASEGT. J gave up 0 bases and V 7 bases, and 8 bases lay outside the gene matches. This CDR3 is CASTQGGLLNTEAFF. The CDR3 bases are TGTGCCAGCACCCAAGGGGGCCTACTGAACACTGAAGCTTTCTTT.

Concerning this clonotype: A single base separates this from a much larger clone, so it may be a read error. The rearrangement links TRBV10-3 to TRBJ2-5; D is tentatively TRBD1 or TRBD2 (5 bases each). This CDR3 is built from 13 residues. V gave up 4 bases and J gave up 5 bases, with 11 bases separating them. The germline V gene encodes CDR1 ENHRY and CDR2 SYGVKD. CDR3 amino acids: CAISGRGGETQYF. The CDR3 DNA reads as TGTGCCATCAGTGGACGGGGCGGGGAGACCCAGTACTTC.

A remark on this clonotype: The CDR3 end shows no conserved phenylalanine or tryptophan, and so a read error is likely. V usage is TRBV10-3 and J usage is TRBJ2-5; TRBD1 agrees at 10 bases. V lost 10 bases and J lost 4; bases outside the gene matches: 9. The V gene's germline CDR1 is ENHRY and CDR2 SYGVKD. There are 14 residues in the CDR3. The CDR3 nucleotides read TGTGCCACCCTCCGGGACAGGGGAGGAGAGACCCAGTACTCC. Amino acids: CATLRDRGGETQYS.

The chain couples TRBV7-9 to TRBJ1-1, with a tentative D call TRBD1 (5 bases). CDR1 SEHNR and CDR2 FQNEAQ come from the germline V gene (reference sequence). The CDR3 has 15 amino acids. V lost 5 bases and J 1 base, leaving 14 bases between the germline ends. CDR3 DNA sequence: TGTGCCAGCAGCCATGGGGCCAAGCCGAACACTGAAGCTTTCTTT. Translating gives CASSHGAKPNTEAFF.

About this clonotype: The junction and the germline gene differ at one end; a read error may be behind it. The chain joins TRBV11-1 to TRBJ2-7, with no clear D. This CDR3 has 14 residues. Germline CDR1 and CDR2: SGHAT and FQDESV (reference sequence). CDR3 region: CTSSLGWQTYEQYF. The CDR3 DNA reads as TGCACCAGCAGCTTAGGGTGGCAGACCTACGAGCAGTACTTC. Variable domain in full (rest from reference TRBV11-1 and TRBJ2-7): EAEVAQSPRYKITEKSQAVAFWCDPISGHATLYWYRQILGQGPELLVQFQDESVVDDSQLPKDRFSAERLKGVDSTLKIQPAELGDSAMYLCTSSLGWQTYEQYFGPGTRLTVT.

V is TRBV18 and J is TRBJ2-3, with unresolved D. Germline CDR1 and CDR2: KGHSH and LQKENI. V was clipped by 10 bases and J by 1 base, with 6 bases between them. CDR3 length: 11 residues. In nucleotides, the CDR3 is TGTGCCACCCTAGGCACAGATACGCAGTATTTT. It yields the protein CATLGTDTQYF.

The chain joins TRBV14 to TRBJ1-1; no clear D. The CDR3 sequence is 14 residues long. Germline values: CDR1 SGHDN, CDR2 FVKESK. V shed 1 base and J shed 6 bases, with 12 bases lying between them. CDR3 coding DNA: TGTGCCAGCAGCCAAGCAGATTTGGACGCTGAAGCTTTCTTT. Translating it yields CASSQADLDAEAFF.

As concerns this clonotype: A read error is possible here, since a much larger clone lies one base away. The chain links TRBV6-6 to TRBJ2-2; 9 nucleotides align to TRBD1. Germline V gene lookup returns CDR1 MNHNY and CDR2 SVGAGI (reference sequence). Trimming took 7 bases from V and 3 from J; bases not matched to a gene: 3. This CDR3 spans 14 amino acids. CDR3 nucleotides: TGTGCCAGCATGGGACAGGGCGACACCGGGGAGCTGTTTTTT. It codes for CASMGQGDTGELFF.